These 18 T cell receptor beta chains were sequenced from one sample in a study of CD8+ T cells in alopecia areata. Following RNA extraction, reverse transcription yielded cDNA that acted as the sequencing template. Assay used: immunoSEQ multiplex PCR; TCRdb lists only in-frame clones, some missing. The sample carries about 180,000 clones, roughly 50% recorded once. Treatment meaning: oral pan-JAK inhibitor, 5-10 mg twice daily. The source material was CD8+ T cells sorted from blood, sampled at week 24, from a patient treated with tofacitinib. These receptors were taken from a human donor with alopecia areata.

A few counts support this clone. The V gene is TRBV4-3, the J gene TRBJ2-3; the D is unclear. V was cut by 0 bases and J by 6 bases, with 16 bases left in between. Germline loops: CDR1 LGHNA, CDR2 YSLEER. The CDR3 is 16 residues long. DNA of the CDR3: TGCGCCAGCAGCCAAGAAGTTCGTCTACCTTCGGATACGCAGTATTTT. Amino acids: CASSQEVRLPSDTQYF.

This rearrangement joins TRBV4-1 to TRBJ2-7; TRBD2 aligns across 11 bases. V was pared by 1 base and J by 0 bases, with 5 bases of the junction left unmatched. The germline V gene has CDR1 MGHRA and CDR2 YSYEKL. The CDR3 contains 17 residues. DNA of the CDR3: TGCGCCAGCAGCCAAGGCTTACTAGCGGGGGACTCCTACGAGCAGTACTTC. The encoded protein is CASSQGLLAGDSYEQYF.

The chain employs TRBV7-9 and TRBJ2-1; D ambiguous. Trimming left V 3 bases short and J 2 bases short, with 5 bases between. CDR3 length: 13 amino acids. CDR1 is SEHNR and CDR2 is FQNEAQ in the germline V gene (reference sequence). CDR3: CASSFSTYNEQFF. Here the CDR3 DNA reads TGTGCCAGCAGCTTTTCGACCTACAATGAGCAGTTCTTC. The variable domain in full, completed from reference TRBV7-9 and TRBJ2-1, reads DTGVSQNPRHKITKRGQNVTFRCDPISEHNRLYWYRQTLGQGPEFLTYFQNEAQLEKSRLLSDRFSAERPKGSFSTLEIQRTEQGDSAMYLCASSFSTYNEQFFGPGTRLTVL.

In nucleotides, the CDR3 is TGTGCCAGCAGTTTGGACGGTCTTGTTGGAGAGCAGTACTTC. It yields the protein CASSLDGLVGEQYF. V gene TRBV27 combines with J gene TRBJ2-7, with D unresolved. V was pared by 3 bases and J by 7 bases, with 16 bases between. CDR1 MNHEY and CDR2 SMNVEV come from the germline V gene (reference sequence). This CDR3 has 14 amino acids.

The rearrangement joins TRBV30 to TRBJ1-1; D is unresolved. Between the trimmed V and J ends, which lost 2 bases and 5 bases, there was a span of 21 bases. Germline CDR1 GTSNPN, CDR2 SVGIG (reference sequence). The CDR3 consists of 16 residues. CDR3 region: CAWSLKQNPSTTEAFF. The CDR3 DNA follows: TGTGCCTGGAGTCTCAAACAAAATCCCTCTACAACTGAAGCTTTCTTT.

This chain uses TRBV5-6 with TRBJ1-5, with D possibly TRBD1 on 5 matching bases. Per germline, CDR1 SGHDT and CDR2 YYEEEE. Trimming stripped 2 bases from V and 4 bases from J, with 10 bases between. The CDR3 consists of 14 residues. The CDR3 protein is CASSFNRGNQPQHF. The CDR3, as DNA: TGTGCCAGCAGCTTCAATAGGGGAAATCAGCCCCAGCATTTT.

The chain has TRBV9 and TRBJ1-2; D unresolved. Germline assignment: CDR1 SGDLS and CDR2 YYNGEE. The CDR3 loop spans 14 amino acids. The V and J ends lost 0 bases and 4 bases respectively, with 10 bases between them. In nucleotides, the CDR3 is TGTGCCAGCAGCGTAGGAGGAGGGTTCTATGGCTACACCTTC. Its translation is CASSVGGGFYGYTF.

The chain couples TRBV27 to TRBJ2-1, with D perhaps matching TRBD1 (5 bases). Trimming stripped 2 bases from V and 12 bases from J, with 8 bases between. This CDR3 is built from 11 residues. Germline V gene lookup returns CDR1 MNHEY and CDR2 SMNVEV (reference sequence). Here the CDR3 reads CASSLRGLQFF. The CDR3 DNA is TGTGCCAGCAGTTTAAGGGGTTTGCAGTTCTTC.

The chain has TRBV7-9 and TRBJ2-2, with D perhaps matching TRBD2 (6 bases). The CDR3 is made up of 13 amino acids. Trimming took 4 bases from V and 7 from J, leaving 10 bases between them. CDR1 and CDR2 from the germline V gene are SEHNR and FQNEAQ (reference sequence). The CDR3, as DNA: TGTGCCAGCAGCTCCACCGGGGGCGGGGAGCTGTTTTTT. As protein: CASSSTGGGELFF. Full variable domain (outside the CDR3, taken from reference TRBV7-9 and TRBJ2-2): DTGVSQNPRHKITKRGQNVTFRCDPISEHNRLYWYRQTLGQGPEFLTYFQNEAQLEKSRLLSDRFSAERPKGSFSTLEIQRTEQGDSAMYLCASSSTGGGELFFGEGSRLTVL.

The chain is built from TRBV29-1 and TRBJ2-3; 7 bases are shared with TRBD2. The CDR3 runs 18 residues. Germline V gene lookup returns CDR1 SQVTM and CDR2 ANQGSEA. Unmatched junction bases numbered 19, after V lost 3 bases and J lost 4 bases. CDR3 in amino acids: CSVDGTNSPLIPSDTQYF. The DNA of the CDR3 is TGCAGCGTTGACGGGACTAACTCGCCACTTATCCCCTCAGATACGCAGTATTTT.

The chain is built from TRBV13 and TRBJ2-7, with unresolved D. Germline CDR1 reads PRHDT; CDR2 reads FYEKMQ (reference sequence). Between the trimmed V and J ends, which lost 5 bases and 2 bases, there was a span of 7 bases. This CDR3 spans 12 amino acids. The CDR3 DNA sequence: TGTGCCAGCAGCCCGAATACCTACGAGCAGTACTTC. As protein: CASSPNTYEQYF.

The genes are TRBV25-1 and TRBJ1-2; no clear D gene. In germline, CDR1 is MGHDK, CDR2 SYGVNS. V was pared by 5 bases and J by 0 bases, with 1 base between. The CDR3 totals 11 residues. The CDR3 DNA is TGTGCCAGCAGTACTAACTATGGCTACACCTTC. This codes for CASSTNYGYTF.

J is TRBJ1-4 and V is TRBV19, with D maybe TRBD1 (6 bases). The CDR3 totals 14 residues. Germline CDR1 and CDR2: LNHDA and SQIVND (reference sequence). Deletions cut 10 bases from V and 5 bases from J, with 17 bases between. The CDR3 sequence: CATLDGQSNEKLFF. The CDR3 DNA sequence: TGTGCCACTCTTGACGGACAGAGCAATGAAAAACTGTTTTTT.

The chain combines TRBV19 with TRBJ1-5; D gene unclear. The CDR3 is made up of 15 amino acids. Germline CDR1 is LNHDA and CDR2 is SQIVND (reference sequence). Trimming cost V 7 bases and J 0 bases, with 13 bases left between them. This CDR3 is CASKASGYSNQPQHF. CDR3 coding DNA: TGTGCCAGTAAGGCCTCGGGGTATAGCAATCAGCCCCAGCATTTT.

The CDR3, as DNA: TGCAGCGTTGATGAAGGGAGCTCCTACGAGCAGTACTTC. Translation gives CSVDEGSSYEQYF. The chain has TRBV29-1 and TRBJ2-7; TRBD2 is a possible D gene (5 bases). Germline V gene lookup returns CDR1 SQVTM and CDR2 ANQGSEA. The CDR3 runs to 13 residues. V was trimmed by 3 bases and J by 0 bases, leaving 9 bases between them.

Turning to this clone: One junction end disagrees with the germline gene, perhaps due to a read error. This rearrangement joins TRBV27 to TRBJ1-2; D is perhaps TRBD1 (5 bases). Germline V gene sequence: CDR1 MNHEY, CDR2 SMNVEV (reference sequence). The CDR3 extends over 16 amino acids. CDR3 in amino acids: CASSPEAGSENYGCTF. DNA of the CDR3: TGTGCCAGCAGTCCCGAGGCAGGGAGTGAGAACTATGGCTGCACCTTC.

The CDR3 protein is CASSSAPNTEAFF. In DNA form, the CDR3 reads TGTGCCAGCAGTTCGGCCCCGAACACTGAAGCTTTCTTT. The chain is built from TRBV27 and TRBJ1-1; D is unresolved. The length of the CDR3 is 13 residues. Germline loops: CDR1 MNHEY, CDR2 SMNVEV (reference sequence). Trimming shortened V by 4 bases and J by 1 base, and 7 bases separated the two germline ends.

This clone came up once. V gene TRBV30 combines with J gene TRBJ2-7; D remains unclear. V was shortened by 3 bases and J by 6 bases, with 12 bases between the two germline ends. The CDR3 extends over 12 amino acids. Germline lookup yields CDR1 GTSNPN and CDR2 SVGIG (reference sequence). The CDR3 protein is CAWSAVGVEQYF. The DNA of the CDR3 is TGTGCCTGGAGCGCAGTTGGAGTCGAGCAGTACTTC.